This T cell receptor (beta chain) was captured in a study of blood T cell repertoires in COVID-19. Study-level background: The origin of the acute and convalescent COVID-19 samples was the United States, Italy and Spain.

The CDR3 totals 12 residues. V gave up 4 bases and J gave up 7 bases, with 12 bases separating them. Germline V gene data show CDR1 as SGHDT and CDR2 as YYEEEE. Repertoires were generated with immunoSEQ multiplex PCR, while TCRdb's copy carries only in-frame clones and drops some. The sample shows some 400,000 clones, 70% to 90% of them seen only once. The chain has TRBV5-6 and TRBJ2-7; D possibly corresponds to TRBD1 (5 bases). Sequencing was done on a sample of peripheral blood. This receptor was taken from an older woman with COVID-19, enrolled during active disease. The CDR3 loop is CASSGQGWEQYF. CDR3 nucleotides: TGTGCCAGCAGCGGTCAGGGATGGGAGCAGTACTTC.